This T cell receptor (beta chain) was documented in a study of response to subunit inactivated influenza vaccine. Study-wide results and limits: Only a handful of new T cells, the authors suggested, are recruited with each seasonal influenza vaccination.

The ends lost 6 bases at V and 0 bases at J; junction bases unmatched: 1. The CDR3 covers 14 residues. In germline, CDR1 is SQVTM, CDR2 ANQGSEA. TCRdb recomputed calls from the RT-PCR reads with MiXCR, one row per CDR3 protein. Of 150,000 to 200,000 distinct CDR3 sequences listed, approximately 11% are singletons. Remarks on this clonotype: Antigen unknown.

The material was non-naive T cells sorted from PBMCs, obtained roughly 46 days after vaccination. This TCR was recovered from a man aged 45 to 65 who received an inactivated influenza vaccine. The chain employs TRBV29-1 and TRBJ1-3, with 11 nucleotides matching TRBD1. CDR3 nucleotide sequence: TGCAGCGTGGGACAGGGGGTCTCTGGAAACACCATATATTTT. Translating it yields CSVGQGVSGNTIYF.